Here is one TCR beta chain with its context. The antigen is unknown. The CDR3 contains 14 residues. Trimming stripped 5 bases from V and 4 bases from J, with 13 bases between. The germline V gene encodes CDR1 LNHDA and CDR2 SQIVND (reference sequence). The data are from a study of cytomegalovirus exposure and HLA in healthy donors. Notes on the study in general: Among immune exposure information, only CMV serostatus was available.

This PCR relied on a set of 60 Vbeta primers and 13 Jbeta primers. The data were produced by immunoSEQ multiplex PCR, yet TCRdb's version contains in-frame clones alone and is incomplete. Here the sample table reports fewer than 200,000 clones. The chain is built from TRBV19 and TRBJ2-3; D remains unclear. Sequenced input: PBMCs. The TCR comes from a young man in good health and CMV-seronegative. The CDR3 bases are TGTGCCAGTAGTTTCCCCTTTACACCAGATACGCAGTATTTT. Amino acids: CASSFPFTPDTQYF.